A selection of T cell receptor beta chains follows, all from one sample in a study of identifying expanded T cells in peripheral blood. Sequenced by immunoSEQ multiplex PCR; TCRdb stores in-frame clones only, minus some. The table has 83,000 or so clones, about nine tenths seen once; the top ten hold approximately 4%. Material for sequencing was blood. The origin of the receptors is a person between 18 and 75 years old in good health. The CDR3 runs from the conserved cysteine through the conserved F or W. The D gene is left open where the match is weak. Only part of the rows carry a size: once, few, many, or a class if the clone is expanded.

d_call,v_call,clone_size,j_call,cdr3_aa,cdr3_nt
NA,TRBV28,few,TRBJ1-2,CASSLQGLLDYGYTF,TGTGCCAGCAGTTTACAGGGGCTTCTTGACTATGGCTACACCTTC
NA,TRBV5-4,NA,TRBJ2-7,CASSLGGDYEQYF,TGTGCCAGCAGCCTTGGAGGGGATTACGAGCAGTACTTC
NA,TRBV10-3,NA,TRBJ2-7,CAISEAGPGFEQYF,TGTGCCATCAGTGAGGCGGGACCGGGATTTGAGCAGTACTTC
TRBD1,TRBV12-5,NA,TRBJ2-7,CASGLGQGVYEQYF,TGTGCTAGTGGTTTAGGACAGGGGGTCTACGAGCAGTACTTC
NA,TRBV14,once,TRBJ2-1,CASSQGRRGAVFSYNEQFF,TGTGCCAGCAGCCAAGGACGTCGGGGGGCAGTGTTCTCCTACAATGAGCAGTTCTTC
NA,TRBV6-1,NA,TRBJ1-5,CASSDPQGPQHF,TGTGCCAGCAGTGACCCACAAGGCCCACAGCATTTT
TRBD1,TRBV28,NA,TRBJ1-5,CASSSGTGVGQPQHF,TGTGCCAGCAGTTCCGGGACAGGGGTGGGGCAGCCCCAGCATTTT
NA,TRBV10-1,few,TRBJ1-6,CASSDGDASPLHF,TGCGCCAGCAGTGACGGGGACGCTTCACCCCTCCACTTT
NA,TRBV6-5,NA,TRBJ2-7,CASSYSGRQYF,TGTGCCAGCAGTTACTCAGGGAGGCAGTACTTC
TRBD2,TRBV5-8,NA,TRBJ2-5,CASRSPGLGQETQYF,TGTGCCAGCAGGTCTCCGGGACTAGGGCAAGAGACCCAGTACTTC
TRBD2,TRBV27,NA,TRBJ2-7,CASSQDGLAGVYEQYF,TGTGCCAGCAGCCAGGACGGACTAGCGGGAGTCTACGAGCAGTACTTC
NA,TRBV28,NA,TRBJ1-1,CASRTLAGVGTEAFF,TGTGCCAGCAGAACACTTGCCGGGGTGGGGACTGAAGCTTTCTTT
NA,TRBV2,few,TRBJ2-7,CASGVAYEQYF,TGTGCCTCAGGGGTAGCTTACGAGCAGTACTTC
NA,TRBV15,NA,TRBJ2-7,CATSRDLAESSYEQYF,TGTGCCACCAGCAGAGATTTGGCAGAAAGTTCCTACGAGCAGTACTTC
TRBD1,TRBV28,NA,TRBJ2-7,CASSGQGYSYEQYF,TGTGCCAGCAGTGGACAGGGATATTCCTACGAGCAGTACTTC
TRBD1,TRBV28,NA,TRBJ2-4,CASTPPGTGGNIQYF,TGTGCCAGCACCCCCCCGGGGACAGGGGGAAACATTCAGTACTTC
NA,TRBV28,NA,TRBJ2-3,CASSLRGGPRTDTQYF,TGTGCCAGCAGTTTAAGGGGGGGCCCCCGCACAGATACGCAGTATTTT
TRBD1,TRBV19,NA,TRBJ1-5,CASSGTGNQPQHF,TGTGCCAGTAGCGGGACAGGGAATCAGCCCCAGCATTTT
TRBD1,TRBV5-4,few,TRBJ1-6,CASSVDRVGNSPLHF,TGTGCCAGCAGCGTCGACAGGGTGGGTAATTCACCCCTCCACTTT
NA,TRBV6-5,NA,TRBJ1-5,CASSPQGWGNQPQHF,TGTGCCAGCAGTCCACAGGGTTGGGGCAATCAGCCCCAGCATTTT
TRBD2,TRBV9,NA,TRBJ2-3,CASSTSGGGPTDTQYF,TGTGCCAGCAGCACGAGCGGCGGGGGGCCCACAGATACGCAGTATTTT
NA,TRBV5-5,NA,TRBJ2-5,CASSLGGTQETQYF,TGTGCCAGCAGCTTGGGAGGGACCCAAGAGACCCAGTACTTC
NA,TRBV5-1,few,TRBJ1-6,CASSSLTEAHSPLHF,TGCGCCAGCAGCTCGTTAACAGAGGCTCATTCACCCCTCCACTTT
NA,TRBV5-1,NA,TRBJ2-2,CASSLQGVGTGELFF,TGCGCCAGCAGCTTGCAAGGGGTGGGGACCGGGGAGCTGTTTTTT
NA,TRBV2,NA,TRBJ1-5,CASSTQGHQPQHF,TGTGCCAGCAGTACCCAGGGCCACCAGCCCCAGCATTTT
TRBD1,TRBV7-9,NA,TRBJ1-2,CASSPGQGGDYGYTF,TGTGCCAGCAGCCCCGGACAGGGGGGAGACTATGGCTACACCTTC
TRBD1,TRBV9,NA,TRBJ2-7,CASSVGTGKTYEQYF,TGTGCCAGCAGCGTAGGGACAGGGAAAACCTACGAGCAGTACTTC
NA,TRBV7-9,NA,TRBJ2-6,CASSQDPSSGANVLTF,TGCGCCAGCAGCCAAGATCCCAGCTCTGGGGCCAACGTCCTGACTTTC
NA,TRBV6-6,NA,TRBJ2-7,CASRESQGEQYF,TGTGCCAGCAGGGAATCACAGGGCGAGCAGTACTTC
NA,TRBV10-3,NA,TRBJ2-7,CAISGGGTLAYEQYF,TGTGCCATCAGTGGGGGTGGGACACTGGCCTACGAGCAGTACTTC
TRBD1,TRBV30,NA,TRBJ2-5,CAWSGWDRGEETQYF,TGTGCCTGGAGTGGTTGGGACAGGGGGGAAGAGACCCAGTACTTC
TRBD1,TRBV7-8,once,TRBJ1-5,CASSLTDRDNQPQHF,TGTGCCAGCAGCTTAACGGACAGGGACAATCAGCCCCAGCATTTT